This T cell receptor (beta chain) was retrieved from a study of beta chain features in type 1 diabetes. For the study at large: The number of sorted cells examined across all samples was some 99,000,000.

V gave up 3 bases and J gave up 1 base, with 9 bases separating them. The CDR3 has 14 residues. The germline CDR1 and CDR2 sequences are MGHDK and SYGVNS. Study-wide points: Shorter TCRB CDR3s, moderately but significantly so, were found in Type 1 diabetes patients in all four CD4+ subsets. Cells expressing TCR highly could be over-represented by cDNA sequencing.

With respect to this clone: The antigen is unknown.

The authors reverse transcribed all of the isolated RNA, so sequencing captured expressed TCRB transcripts. Each sample of naive, central memory or regulatory T cells had, on average, about 3.5 million reads. Sequencing was performed with immunoSEQ multiplex PCR; in TCRdb, only in-frame clones are kept and a portion is missing. The sample yields some 350,000 clones, around a tenth seen once. The sample comprised central memory CD4+ T cells from blood. The receptor was isolated from a man aged 25-45 years with type 1 diabetes. The rearrangement joins TRBV25-1 to TRBJ1-1; possible D gene TRBD1, 6 bases. CDR3 nucleotide sequence: TGTGCCAGCAGTGACCCAGGGGAGAACACTGAAGCTTTCTTT. This sequence encodes CASSDPGENTEAFF.